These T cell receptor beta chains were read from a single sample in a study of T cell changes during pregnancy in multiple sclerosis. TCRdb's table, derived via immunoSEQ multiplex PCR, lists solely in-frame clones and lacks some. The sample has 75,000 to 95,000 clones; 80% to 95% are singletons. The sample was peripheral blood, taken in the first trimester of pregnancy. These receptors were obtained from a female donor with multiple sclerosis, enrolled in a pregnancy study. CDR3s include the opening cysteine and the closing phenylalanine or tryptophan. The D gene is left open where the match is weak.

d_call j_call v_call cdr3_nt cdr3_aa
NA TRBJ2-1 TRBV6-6 TGTGCCAGCAGTTACGGCGGCGATGAGCAGTTCTTC CASSYGGDEQFF
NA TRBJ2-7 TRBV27 TGTGCCAGCAGACTCGGGGTTTCCTACGAGCAGTACTTC CASRLGVSYEQYF
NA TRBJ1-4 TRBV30 TGTGCCTGGAGTCCCTCCGGGTGGGGGGATCCTAATGAAAAACTGTTTTTT CAWSPSGWGDPNEKLFF
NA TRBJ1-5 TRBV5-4 TGTGCCAGCAGCTTGGAGTCCGGGGAGCCCCAGCATTTT CASSLESGEPQHF
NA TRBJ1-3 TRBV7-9 TGTGCCAGCAGCTTAGCAATCGGGGGTGGAAACACCATATATTTT CASSLAIGGGNTIYF
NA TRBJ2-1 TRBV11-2 TGTGCCAGCACCGTTAATACCCTCGGGGAGCAGTTCTTC CASTVNTLGEQFF
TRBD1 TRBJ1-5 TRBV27 TGTGCCAGCAGTTCGTACCGGGACAGGGATGCTCAGCCCCAGCATTTT CASSSYRDRDAQPQHF
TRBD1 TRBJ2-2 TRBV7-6 TGTGCCAGCAGCTTGGGAGACAGGGGCACCGGGGAGCTGTTTTTT CASSLGDRGTGELFF
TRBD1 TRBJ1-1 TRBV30 TGTGCCCAAACCCCGGACAGGATGAACACTGAAGCTTTCTTT CAQTPDRMNTEAFF
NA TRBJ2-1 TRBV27 TGTGCCAGCAGGACTAGATCTGGATTTAATGAGCAGTTCTTC CASRTRSGFNEQFF